These 31 T cell receptor beta chains originate from one sample sequenced in a study of blood T cell repertoires in COVID-19. TCRdb's table, derived via immunoSEQ multiplex PCR, lists solely in-frame clones and lacks some. The sample yields around 250,000 clones, about 89% seen once. Sequenced: PBMCs or T cells enriched from blood (not recorded which). Receptors originate from a woman in her twenties or thirties who had recovered from COVID-19.

The chain has TRBV4-3 and TRBJ2-4; perhaps TRBD1 as D (5 bases). The CDR3 covers 16 residues. Germline V lookup: CDR1 LGHNA, CDR2 YSLEER. The V end lost 0 bases, the J end lost 1 base, and 10 bases lay between the germline ends. The CDR3 reads CASSQEGAMAKNIQYF. CDR3 coding DNA: TGCGCCAGCAGCCAAGAAGGGGCCATGGCCAAAAACATTCAGTACTTC.

This clone was picked up many times. V is TRBV10-3 and J is TRBJ1-1; D is unclear. Germline CDR1 reads ENHRY; CDR2 reads SYGVKD. Trimming took off 0 bases at V and 8 bases at J, with 13 bases between the two ends. CDR3 length: 14 residues. The CDR3 reads CAISESVRWREAFF. CDR3 bases: TGTGCCATCAGTGAGTCAGTCCGGTGGCGGGAAGCTTTCTTT.

J is TRBJ1-2 and V is TRBV28, with 9 nucleotides matching TRBD1. V shed 1 base, J shed 6 bases, and the junction held 12 bases outside the gene matches. The CDR3 totals 17 residues. Germline V gene data show CDR1 as MDHEN and CDR2 as SYDVKM. DNA of the CDR3: TGTGCCAGCAGTTTATTGGACAGGGGTGGTCGGGTCAATGGCTACACCTTC. Translating it yields CASSLLDRGGRVNGYTF.

For the CDR3, the DNA is TGTGCCAGCAGCCAAGGACTAGCCAATGAGCAGTTCTTC. Protein product: CASSQGLANEQFF. The genes are TRBV3-1 (or the pseudogene TRBV3-2) and TRBJ2-1, with 7 bases lining up with TRBD2. The germline V gene has CDR1 LGHDT and CDR2 YNNKEL (reference sequence). The V and J ends lost 1 base and 6 bases, in that order; junction bases with no gene match: 0. The CDR3 is 13 amino acids.

This rearrangement joins TRBV10-3 to TRBJ1-1, with 9 bases matching TRBD1. The trim removed 10 bases at V and 5 bases at J, leaving 5 bases unmatched. The CDR3 extends over 12 amino acids. The V gene's germline CDR1 is ENHRY and CDR2 SYGVKD. The CDR3 nucleotides are TGTGCCACCGAGACAGGGGGTACTGAAGCTTTCTTT. Encoded protein: CATETGGTEAFF.

This clone was seen just once. The gene calls are TRBV10-3 and TRBJ1-5; D uncertain. V lost 4 bases and J lost 4, with 8 bases in between. Germline loops: CDR1 ENHRY, CDR2 SYGVKD. This CDR3 spans 13 amino acids. The CDR3 here is CAISASENQPQHF. CDR3 coding DNA: TGTGCCATCAGTGCTTCCGAGAATCAGCCCCAGCATTTT.

V and J are TRBV28 and TRBJ1-2; 9 bases match TRBD1. Germline CDR1 and CDR2: MDHEN and SYDVKM. Trimming removed 5 bases from V and 8 bases from J; junction bases left unmatched: 9. This CDR3 comprises 14 residues. The CDR3 DNA follows: TGTGCCAGCAGTGGGGACAGGGTCGGTCGCGGCTACACCTTC. Residues: CASSGDRVGRGYTF.

This clone appeared a single time. The chain uses TRBV2 and TRBJ1-4, with D hard to call. The V gene's germline CDR1 is SNHLY and CDR2 FYNNEI. V dropped 4 bases and J dropped 4 bases, with 7 bases sitting between them. This CDR3 comprises 13 residues. Written as DNA, the CDR3 is TGTGCCAGCAGTGTTAGTATTAATGAAAAACTGTTTTTT. Protein product: CASSVSINEKLFF.

This clone was found a few times. V is TRBV6-5 and J is TRBJ2-4, with a tentative D call TRBD2 (6 bases). The length of the CDR3 is 14 residues. Between the trimmed V and J ends, which lost 6 bases and 2 bases, there was a span of 11 bases. CDR1 MNHEY and CDR2 SVGAGI come from the germline V gene. The CDR3 nucleotides are TGTGCCAGCAGCCCGGGACTGACCAAAAACATTCAGTACTTC. This codes for CASSPGLTKNIQYF.

The rearrangement joins TRBV2 to TRBJ1-1, with TRBD1 matching 9 bases. The germline V gene has CDR1 SNHLY and CDR2 FYNNEI. With V trimmed by 3 bases and J by 4 bases, 6 bases remained unmatched. The CDR3 runs to 15 residues. DNA of the CDR3: TGTGCCAGCAGTGAGGAGGGGACAGGGTTCACTGAAGCTTTCTTT. This sequence encodes CASSEEGTGFTEAFF.

The V gene is TRBV5-1, the J gene TRBJ2-5, with TRBD1 identical over 7 bases. This CDR3 has 14 amino acids. Per germline, CDR1 SGHRS and CDR2 YFSETQ. J gave up 10 bases and V 4 bases, and 13 bases lay outside the gene matches. The CDR3 region has the DNA TGCGCCAGCAGCCTTGGACAGGCCGTAGGGAGCCAGTACTTC. This codes for CASSLGQAVGSQYF. The full variable domain, completed using reference TRBV5-1 and TRBJ2-5, is KAGVTQTPRYLIKTRGQQVTLSCSPISGHRSVSWYQQTPGQGLQFLFEYFSETQRNKGNFPGRFSGRQFSNSRSEMNVSTLELGDSALYLCASSLGQAVGSQYFGPGTRLLVL.

The chain couples TRBV10-3 to TRBJ1-4; perhaps TRBD1 as D (5 bases). The CDR3 loop spans 13 amino acids. V gave up 6 bases and J gave up 3 bases, with 8 bases separating them. The germline CDR1 and CDR2 sequences are ENHRY and SYGVKD. The CDR3 DNA reads TGTGCCATCAGCGACAGCCCTAATGAAAAACTGTTTTTT. It yields the protein CAISDSPNEKLFF.

There are a few counts of this clone. The chain links TRBV5-1 to TRBJ2-1, with 8 bases aligning to TRBD2. The CDR3 extends over 15 amino acids. In germline, CDR1 is SGHRS, CDR2 YFSETQ. The trim removed 1 base at V and 9 bases at J, leaving 9 bases unmatched. The CDR3 nucleotides read TGCGCCAGCAGCTTGAATGCGGGAGGACGGGGTGAGCAGTTCTTC. Protein product: CASSLNAGGRGEQFF.

This sequence joins TRBV30 and TRBJ1-2; tentatively, D is TRBD1 (5 bases). With 7 bases removed from V and 4 bases from J, the gap between germline ends came to 10 bases. CDR1 and CDR2 (germline): GTSNPN, SVGIG (reference sequence). The CDR3 has 11 amino acids. Here the CDR3 DNA reads TGTGCCTATACAGGAGCCTATGGCTACACCTTC. This sequence encodes CAYTGAYGYTF.

The chain links TRBV6-5 to TRBJ1-1; TRBD1 matches at 7 bases. The ends lost 6 bases at V and 4 bases at J; junction bases unmatched: 5. The CDR3 runs 13 residues. The germline gives CDR1 MNHEY, CDR2 SVGAGI. Here the CDR3 reads CASSSQGGTEAFF. The CDR3 DNA follows: TGTGCCAGCAGCTCCCAGGGGGGCACTGAAGCTTTCTTT.

The V and J genes are TRBV9 and TRBJ1-5; D unclear. Trimming left V 0 bases short and J 4 bases short, with 14 bases between. Germline CDR1 SGDLS, CDR2 YYNGEE. The CDR3 covers 16 residues. CDR3 DNA: TGTGCCAGCAGCGTAGGCGATGCCACTAATAATCAGCCCCAGCATTTT. It is translated as CASSVGDATNNQPQHF.

This chain uses TRBV4-3 with TRBJ2-1; D uncertain. The V end was cut by 1 base, the J end by 0 bases, with 7 bases between. Germline values: CDR1 LGHNA, CDR2 YSLEER. This CDR3 comprises 15 residues. DNA of the CDR3: TGCGCCAGCAGCCAAGGAAGGAGCTCCTACAATGAGCAGTTCTTC. Its protein is CASSQGRSSYNEQFF.

The gene calls are TRBV12-3 or TRBV12-4 and TRBJ1-2; D not certain. Trimming removed 6 bases from V and 2 bases from J, with 4 bases in between. CDR3 length: 11 residues. The DNA for the CDR3 is TGTGCCAGCAGCCGGAACTATGGCTACACCTTC. Translated, it gives CASSRNYGYTF.

The chain has TRBV4-1 and TRBJ2-7; TRBD1 aligns across 9 bases. The CDR3 runs 17 residues. J was trimmed by 5 bases and V by 4 bases; bases with no gene match: 15. Germline assignment: CDR1 MGHRA and CDR2 YSYEKL. The CDR3 sequence is CASSPPYRDRVSNEQYF. DNA for the CDR3: TGCGCCAGCAGCCCACCGTACCGGGACAGGGTTTCCAACGAGCAGTACTTC.

The J gene is TRBJ1-5, the V gene TRBV24-1; D not certain. The V and J ends lost 7 bases and 7 bases respectively, with 13 bases between them. This CDR3 is built from 13 residues. Per germline, CDR1 KGHDR and CDR2 SFDVKD. The CDR3 spells CATRPGLGQPQHF. In DNA, the CDR3 is TGTGCCACCAGACCCGGACTGGGACAGCCCCAGCATTTT.

This chain connects TRBV28 to TRBJ2-1; TRBD2 matches 14 bases. This CDR3 is built from 18 residues. The V gene end was trimmed by 5 bases and the J gene end by 0 bases; junction bases not matched to a gene: 6. Looked up from germline, CDR1 is MDHEN and CDR2 is SYDVKM. The DNA for the CDR3 is TGTGCCAGCAGTGCGACTAGCGGGAGGGGTAGCTCCTACAATGAGCAGTTCTTC. This codes for CASSATSGRGSSYNEQFF.

The V call is TRBV29-1, the J call TRBJ2-1, with D tentatively TRBD1 (5 bases). This CDR3 comprises 17 residues. CDR1 is SQVTM, CDR2 ANQGSEA, per germline. The V and J ends lost 5 bases and 4 bases respectively, with 24 bases between them. CDR3 nucleotides: TGCAGCGTTACAAGGGGAAGGGCCACGAATAATTACAATGAGCAGTTCTTC. This translates into CSVTRGRATNNYNEQFF.

The gene calls are TRBV7-2 and TRBJ1-5, with D maybe TRBD1 (5 bases). This CDR3 is built from 16 residues. V was shortened by 1 base and J by 3 bases, with 13 bases between the two germline ends. CDR1 and CDR2 (germline): SGHTA, FQGNSA. The CDR3 DNA is TGTGCCAGCAGCTTAGTCGTATCACAGGCCAATCAGCCCCAGCATTTT. Translating it yields CASSLVVSQANQPQHF.

The chain carries TRBV4-3 and TRBJ2-1, with TRBD2 matching over 10 bases. Germline V gene sequence: CDR1 LGHNA, CDR2 YSLEER. This CDR3 spans 17 amino acids. Unmatched junction bases numbered 9, after V lost 0 bases and J lost 7 bases. The CDR3 is CASSQERPSGSRNEQFF. For the CDR3, the DNA is TGCGCCAGCAGCCAAGAGCGTCCTAGCGGGAGTCGGAATGAGCAGTTCTTC.

The chain links TRBV28 to TRBJ2-7; D ambiguous. Germline V CDR1 and CDR2: MDHEN, SYDVKM. Trimming cost V 6 bases and J 3 bases, with 9 bases left between them. There are 12 residues in the CDR3. In DNA form, the CDR3 reads TGTGCCAGCAGCCCCCCCTACTACGAGCAGTACTTC. Protein product: CASSPPYYEQYF.

This clone was found a few times. The chain combines TRBV28 with TRBJ2-7; TRBD1 aligns across 10 bases. Germline assignment: CDR1 MDHEN and CDR2 SYDVKM. The CDR3 length is 16 residues. V lost 5 bases and J lost 3; bases outside the gene matches: 10. CDR3 protein: CASSIDRGLSNYEQYF. The CDR3 DNA reads TGTGCCAGCAGTATAGACAGGGGGCTTTCCAACTACGAGCAGTACTTC.

The gene calls are TRBV5-4 and TRBJ2-7; 7 bases fit TRBD1. V lost 1 base and J lost 6; bases outside the gene matches: 10. CDR1 SGHNT and CDR2 YYREEE come from the germline V gene (reference sequence). The CDR3 is made up of 15 amino acids. The CDR3 DNA reads as TGTGCCAGCAGCTTGAACGGACAGGCCTGGGTCGAGCAGTACTTC. Amino acids: CASSLNGQAWVEQYF. Supplemented by reference TRBV5-4 and TRBJ2-7, the full variable domain reads ETGVTQSPTHLIKTRGQQVTLRCSSQSGHNTVSWYQQALGQGPQFIFQYYREEENGRGNFPPRFSGLQFPNYSSELNVNALELDDSALYLCASSLNGQAWVEQYFGPGTRLTVT.

This chain connects TRBV6-4 to TRBJ2-2, with a tentative D call TRBD2 (5 bases). Germline CDR1 and CDR2: MRHNA and SNTAGT. Trimming removed 5 bases from V and 4 bases from J, with 11 bases in between. This CDR3 has 14 amino acids. CDR3 amino acids: CASSKWEFTGELFF. CDR3 sequence (DNA): TGTGCCAGCAGTAAGTGGGAGTTCACCGGGGAGCTGTTTTTT.

This chain connects TRBV14 to TRBJ2-1; 7 bases match TRBD2. Germline V CDR1 and CDR2: SGHDN, FVKESK. The CDR3 totals 16 residues. Trimming took 1 base from V and 4 from J; bases not matched to a gene: 7. This CDR3 is CASSQVSGGLYNEQFF. Written as DNA, the CDR3 is TGTGCCAGCAGCCAAGTATCGGGAGGCCTGTACAATGAGCAGTTCTTC.

J is TRBJ2-7 and V is TRBV5-6; 8 bases line up with TRBD2. This CDR3 has 14 residues. CDR1 and CDR2 from the germline V gene are SGHDT and YYEEEE. The junction had 0 bases not matched to a gene; V was cut back by 1 base and J by 0 bases. CDR3 sequence: CASSLTSGSYEQYF. In nucleotides, the CDR3 is TGTGCCAGCAGCTTGACTAGCGGCTCCTACGAGCAGTACTTC.

The gene calls are TRBV19 and TRBJ2-3; tentative D call: TRBD1 (6 bases). Germline values: CDR1 LNHDA, CDR2 SQIVND (reference sequence). The V gene lost 3 bases and the J gene lost 2 bases, with 15 bases spanning the gap. This CDR3 has 16 residues. The CDR3 sequence is CASSMSQGKYTDTQYF. For the CDR3, the DNA is TGTGCCAGTAGTATGTCGCAGGGGAAATACACAGATACGCAGTATTTT.